This T cell receptor (beta chain) comes out of a study of T cells after posttransplantation cyclophosphamide (dated by TCRdb to the mid-2010s). About the full investigation: Using TRB sequencing, the study followed how the T cell repertoire reconstituted after myeloablative bone marrow transplantation in which posttransplantation cyclophosphamide served as GVHD prophylaxis. Antigen receptor sequencing covered samples from a few dozen PTCy-treated patients and around 15 of their related bone marrow donors. Blood from every one of the 30 to 40 PTCy patients who had 1-year posttransplant specimens underwent TRB sequencing. In 3 patients, TRB sequencing was also performed on up to roughly 3 more blood samples taken 2 to 5.2 years after transplant, and in 4 patients, pretransplant blood was also TRB-sequenced. TRA and TRB clonality were tightly correlated in 9 or 10 samples, so subsequent TCR analyses focused on TRB only. Public TRB sequences were queried against a database of over 3,500 sequences associated with responses to pathogens, tumor antigens, self-antigens and alloantigens.

Regarding this clone: Its antigen specificity is not known. Base quality data are lacking; no much larger clone is found one base away.

Genomic DNA was the input for TRB sequencing, which was run either with the immunoSEQ assay at survey resolution or with the hsTCRB kit. Concerning the study's data processing: Initial read processing used immunoSEQ software, and repertoire analyses used the LymphoSeq R package. For each TRB dataset, clonality was calculated as 1 minus normalized Shannon entropy, and the Gini coefficient was computed as well. To infer phenotypes in unsorted samples, TRB sequences from sorted subsets of the recipient or donor were mapped onto the unsorted samples of the same recipient. In TCRdb, the immuneACCESS table is reduced to in-frame sequences with V and J assigned. These tables do not hold every clone; where another copy was compared, an unresolved V gene accounts for under half, and the others remain unexplained. That table supplies the V and J calls and clone size; D and trimming were determined from the DNA. This sample gives about 22,000 clones in total; around 90% of them show up just once. The ten largest clones add up to 8.2% of the sample.

The CDR3 runs 15 amino acids, cysteine and phenylalanine included. CDR3 DNA is the only sequence kept; it has 45 bases, read in frame from the first base. The germline V end is reduced by 3 bases and the J end by 3 bases; junction bases left unmatched: 9. CDR1 and CDR2, looked up from the germline V gene (reference sequence), are SGHKS and YYEKEE. Study-level results and caveats: The TRB repertoires of T cells infiltrating skin or GI tract showed only limited overlap with the TRB repertoires of T cells in blood. Donor-recipient similarity was low at 1-2 months but increased during the first year, and donor CD8+ memory clones often dominated later blood repertoires. Across over 40 patients, TRB clonality was highly associated with recipient CMV seropositivity and CMV reactivation, and diversity in PTCy patients was similar to diversity in CNI/methotrexate controls.

The control cohort consisted of around twelve patients who had myeloablative marrow transplants with methotrexate plus a calcineurin inhibitor and who were sampled 1 year after transplant. Peripheral blood and bone marrow mononuclear cells were isolated by Ficoll-Hypaque density centrifugation and cryopreserved. The sequencing used PBMCs, collected after an allogeneic stem cell transplant with a calcineurin inhibitor and methotrexate. The chain is encoded by TRBV5-5 joined to TRBJ2-7; the central 7 bases match TRBD1. The receptor comes from a female patient aged 50-59 years who received an allogeneic stem cell transplant from an unrelated donor, was CMV-positive, and had chronic GVHD only. After a transplant, the donor of the graft may account for some T cells. This receptor carries the CDR3 CASSSLRTGYYEQYF. The DNA sequence follows: TGTGCCAGCAGCTCCCTACGGACAGGCTACTACGAGCAGTACTTC.